This T cell receptor (beta chain) was documented in a study of blood T cell repertoires in COVID-19. The CDR3 totals 17 residues. Germline CDR1 is KGHSH and CDR2 is LQKENI. Trimming cost V 5 bases and J 0 bases; bases outside gene matches: 8. Participant age was roughly 18 to 95 years, and participants resided in around 24 US areas. The study assigned cohorts using participant-reported clinical history. Per the original methods: Amplification from reference gene primers served as the basis for estimated nucleated cell counts. Profiling relied on immunoSEQ multiplex PCR, and the TCRdb table lists in-frame clones only, not all of them. That table is the source of V, J and clone size, and D and trimming were worked out from the DNA. The repertoire holds 120,000 to 150,000 clones, with around 89% as singletons.

The specimen was PBMCs or T cells enriched from blood (not recorded which). The clonotype comes from a woman in her twenties or thirties with acute COVID-19. This chain uses TRBV18 with TRBJ2-1; TRBD1 matches 9 bases. The CDR3 region has the DNA TGTGCCAGCTCAGTAAGAGGACAGGGGAGCTCCTACAATGAGCAGTTCTTC. Protein: CASSVRGQGSSYNEQFF.